The 3 T cell receptor beta chains reported below all come from one sample, sequenced in a study of CD8 T cells in ankylosing spondylitis. In TCRdb, the 5' RACE reads were re-called with MiXCR into one record per CDR3 protein. The data show over 700,000 distinct CDR3 sequences, with 15% to 20% seen just once and under 20% held by the top ten. These receptors' antigens are unknown. Findings and limits, study-wide: Apparently characteristic of ankylosing spondylitis blood was a TCR beta motif (roughly eight highly homologous variants).

The sequenced material came from blood, either unsorted or a sorted T cell fraction (not recorded which). Receptors were obtained from a male donor with ankylosing spondylitis.

The chain carries TRBV3-1 and TRBJ1-5, with 10 bases that match TRBD1. Germline trimming cut 2 bases from V and 5 bases from J; bases unmatched to any gene: 3. The V gene's germline CDR1 is LGHDT and CDR2 YNNKEL (reference sequence). This CDR3 has 15 residues. CDR3: CASSQSGTGDQPQHF. The CDR3 DNA sequence: TGTGCCAGCAGCCAATCGGGGACAGGGGATCAGCCCCAGCATTTT.

The rearrangement joins TRBV28 to TRBJ1-5, with D possibly being TRBD1 (5 bases). The CDR3 is 13 amino acids. CDR1 is MDHEN and CDR2 is SYDVKM in the germline V gene. V was pared by 4 bases and J by 6 bases, with 10 bases between. DNA of the CDR3: TGTGCCAGCAGTTCGACAGTGGTTCAGCCCCAGCATTTT. Translated, it gives CASSSTVVQPQHF.

The chain couples TRBV7-6 to TRBJ2-7; the D gene is possibly TRBD2 (6 bases). Between the trimmed V and J ends, which lost 2 bases and 6 bases, there was a span of 8 bases. CDR3 length: 12 amino acids. CDR1 and CDR2 from the germline V gene are SGHVS and FNYEAQ. CDR3 in DNA: TGTGCCAGCAGCTTAATGGGGGGCGAGCAGTACTTC. Translation: CASSLMGGEQYF.